This T cell receptor (beta chain) was sequenced during a study of T cells in Graves' hyperthyroidism and ophthalmopathy. This clonotype was observed at least ten times. Amplified TCR beta CDR3 regions derived from RNA transcripts. First-round RT-PCR of the TCR CDR3 relied on the HTBI primer set. TCRdb re-called the multiplex PCR reads with MiXCR, one entry per CDR3 protein. The sample holds fewer than 350,000 distinct CDR3 sequences, 20% to 25% seen once. Per the germline V gene, CDR1 is SGHAT and CDR2 is FQNNGV. CDR3 length: 17 amino acids. With V trimmed by 1 base and J by 0 bases, 4 bases remained unmatched.

Sequencing used blood. The chain carries TRBV11-2 and TRBJ2-5, with TRBD2 matching 11 bases. The clonotype was recovered from a woman in her forties or fifties with Graves' hyperthyroidism. The chain's CDR3 is CASSLGLAGSYQETQYF. In DNA, the CDR3 is TGTGCCAGCAGCTTAGGACTAGCGGGATCGTACCAAGAGACCCAGTACTTC.